This T cell receptor (beta chain) comes out of a study of blood T cell repertoires in COVID-19. The overall study: Material from acute and convalescent COVID-19 was sourced from the United States, Italy and Spain.

Methods used by the authors: The authors estimated nucleated cell counts from reference gene primer amplification. Clones were sequenced by immunoSEQ multiplex PCR, and TCRdb holds only the in-frame ones, with some missing. V, J and clone size reflect that table, while D and trimming were determined from the DNA. The table includes roughly 210,000 clones, 80% to 85% detected once. After removal of 3 bases from V and 11 bases from J, the junction contained 9 bases not matched to a gene. This CDR3 has 13 residues. In germline, CDR1 is LNHDA, CDR2 SQIVND (reference sequence). One Seattle source followed patients from active infection through their disease course.

The clonotype comes from a woman aged 80 or over with COVID-19, enrolled during active disease. The V and J genes are TRBV19 and TRBJ1-1; TRBD1 aligns across 7 bases. Material for sequencing was peripheral blood. The CDR3 sequence is CASSIWGDSVAFF. The CDR3 coding sequence is TGTGCCAGTAGTATTTGGGGGGACAGCGTCGCTTTCTTT.